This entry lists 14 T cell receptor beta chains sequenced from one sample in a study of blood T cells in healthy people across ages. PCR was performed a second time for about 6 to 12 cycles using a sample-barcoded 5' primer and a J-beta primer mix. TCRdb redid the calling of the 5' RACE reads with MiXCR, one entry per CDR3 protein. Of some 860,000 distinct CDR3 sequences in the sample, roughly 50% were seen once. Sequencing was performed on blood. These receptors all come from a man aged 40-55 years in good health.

The CDR3, as DNA: TGTGCCAGCAGCGCCCGGGACCCCGCAAGTACGCAGTATTTT. Residues: CASSARDPASTQYF. The chain joins TRBV9 to TRBJ2-3, with D perhaps being TRBD1 or TRBD2 (5 bases each). Germline lookup yields CDR1 SGDLS and CDR2 YYNGEE. Trimming removed 3 bases from V and 8 bases from J, with 16 bases in between. The CDR3 covers 14 residues.

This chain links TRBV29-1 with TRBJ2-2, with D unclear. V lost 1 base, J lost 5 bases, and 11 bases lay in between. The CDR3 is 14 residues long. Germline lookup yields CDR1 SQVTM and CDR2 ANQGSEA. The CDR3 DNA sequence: TGCAGCGTTGAAGTACTCCCGGATACCGGGGAGCTGTTTTTT. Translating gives CSVEVLPDTGELFF.

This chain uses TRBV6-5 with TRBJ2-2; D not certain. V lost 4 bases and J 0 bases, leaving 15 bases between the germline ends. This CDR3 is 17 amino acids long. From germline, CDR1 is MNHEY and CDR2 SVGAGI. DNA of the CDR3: TGTGCCAGCAGTTTAACGGAATACCACGCGAACACCGGGGAGCTGTTTTTT. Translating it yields CASSLTEYHANTGELFF.

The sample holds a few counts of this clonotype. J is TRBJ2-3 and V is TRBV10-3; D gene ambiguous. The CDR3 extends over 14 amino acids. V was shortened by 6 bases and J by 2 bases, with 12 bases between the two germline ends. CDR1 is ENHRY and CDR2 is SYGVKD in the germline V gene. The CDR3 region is CAIRATFATDTQYF. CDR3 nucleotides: TGTGCCATCAGAGCAACCTTCGCCACAGATACGCAGTATTTT.

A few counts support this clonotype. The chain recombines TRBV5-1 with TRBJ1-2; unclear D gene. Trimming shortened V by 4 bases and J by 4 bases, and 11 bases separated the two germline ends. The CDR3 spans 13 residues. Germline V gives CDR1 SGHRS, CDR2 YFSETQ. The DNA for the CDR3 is TGCGCCAGCAGCATGGACTCGATCTATGGCTACACCTTC. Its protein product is CASSMDSIYGYTF.

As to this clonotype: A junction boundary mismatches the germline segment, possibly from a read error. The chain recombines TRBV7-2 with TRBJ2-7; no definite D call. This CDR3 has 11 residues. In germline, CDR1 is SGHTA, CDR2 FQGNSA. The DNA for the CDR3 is TGCGCCAGCAGCTTAGGGTACAAGCAGTACTTC. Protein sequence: CASSLGYKQYF.

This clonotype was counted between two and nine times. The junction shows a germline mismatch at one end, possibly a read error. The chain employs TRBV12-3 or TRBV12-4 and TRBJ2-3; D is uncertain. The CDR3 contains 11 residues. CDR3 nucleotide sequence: TGTGCCTGCAGTCTTACAGATACGCAGTATTTT. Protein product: CACSLTDTQYF.

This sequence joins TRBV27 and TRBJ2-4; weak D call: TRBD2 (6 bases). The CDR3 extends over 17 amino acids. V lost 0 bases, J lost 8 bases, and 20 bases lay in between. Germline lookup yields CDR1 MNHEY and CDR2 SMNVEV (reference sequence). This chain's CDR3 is CASSLSRPGLIFDIQYF. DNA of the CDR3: TGTGCCAGCAGTTTATCGAGACCGGGACTTATTTTCGACATTCAGTACTTC.

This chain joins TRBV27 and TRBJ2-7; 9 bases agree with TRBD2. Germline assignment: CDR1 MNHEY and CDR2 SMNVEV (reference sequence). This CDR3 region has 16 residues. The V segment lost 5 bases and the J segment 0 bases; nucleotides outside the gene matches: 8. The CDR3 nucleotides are TGTGCCAGCAGTCGCGGGGGGGGGCAGAGCTCCTACGAGCAGTACTTC. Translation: CASSRGGGQSSYEQYF.

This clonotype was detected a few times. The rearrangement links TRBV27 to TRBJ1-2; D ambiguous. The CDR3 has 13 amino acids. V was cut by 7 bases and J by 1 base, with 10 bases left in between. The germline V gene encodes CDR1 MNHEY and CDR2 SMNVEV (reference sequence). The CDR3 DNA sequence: TGTGCCAGCACCCCGCGGGGTAACTATGGCTACACCTTC. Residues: CASTPRGNYGYTF.

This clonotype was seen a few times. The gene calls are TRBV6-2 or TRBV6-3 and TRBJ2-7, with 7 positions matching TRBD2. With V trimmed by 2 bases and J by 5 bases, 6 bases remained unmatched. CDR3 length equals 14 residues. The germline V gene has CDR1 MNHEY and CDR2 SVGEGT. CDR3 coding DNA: TGTGCCAGCAGTTACAGCGGGAACGTCAACGAGCAGTACTTC. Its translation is CASSYSGNVNEQYF.

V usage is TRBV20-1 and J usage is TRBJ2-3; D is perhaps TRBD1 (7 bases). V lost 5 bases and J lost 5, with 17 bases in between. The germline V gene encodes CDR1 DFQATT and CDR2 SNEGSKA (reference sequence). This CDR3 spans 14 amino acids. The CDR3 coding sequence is TGCAGTGCTCGTACCGGGACAGCGGGAGATACGCAGTATTTT. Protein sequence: CSARTGTAGDTQYF.

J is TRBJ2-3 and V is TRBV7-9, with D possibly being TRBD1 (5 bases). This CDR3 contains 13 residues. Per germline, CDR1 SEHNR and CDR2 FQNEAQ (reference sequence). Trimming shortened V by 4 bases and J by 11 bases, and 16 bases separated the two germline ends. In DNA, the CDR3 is TGTGCCAGCAGCTCTAGAGACAGCCCCAGGCAGTATTTT. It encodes CASSSRDSPRQYF.

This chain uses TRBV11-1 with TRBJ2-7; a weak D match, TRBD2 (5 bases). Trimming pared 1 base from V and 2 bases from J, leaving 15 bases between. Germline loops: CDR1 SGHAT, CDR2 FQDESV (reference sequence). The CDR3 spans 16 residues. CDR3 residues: CASSLGVNKRTYEQYF. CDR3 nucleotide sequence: TGTGCCAGCAGCTTAGGGGTGAACAAGCGGACCTACGAGCAGTACTTC.